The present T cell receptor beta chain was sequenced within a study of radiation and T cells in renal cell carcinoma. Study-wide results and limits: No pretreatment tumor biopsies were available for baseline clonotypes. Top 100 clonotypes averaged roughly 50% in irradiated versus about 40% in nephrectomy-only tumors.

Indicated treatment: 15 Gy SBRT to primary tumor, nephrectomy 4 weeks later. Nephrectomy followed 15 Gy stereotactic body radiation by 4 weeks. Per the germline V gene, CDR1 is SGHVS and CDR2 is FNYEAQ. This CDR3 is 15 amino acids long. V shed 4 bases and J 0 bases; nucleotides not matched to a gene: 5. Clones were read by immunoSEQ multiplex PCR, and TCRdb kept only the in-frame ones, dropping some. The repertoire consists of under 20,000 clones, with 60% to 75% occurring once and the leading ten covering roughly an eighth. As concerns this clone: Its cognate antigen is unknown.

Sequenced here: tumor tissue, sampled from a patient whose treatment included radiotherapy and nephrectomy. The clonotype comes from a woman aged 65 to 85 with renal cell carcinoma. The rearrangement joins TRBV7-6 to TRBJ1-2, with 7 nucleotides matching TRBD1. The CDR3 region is CASSSQQGTNYGYTF. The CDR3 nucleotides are TGTGCCAGCAGCTCCCAACAGGGGACTAACTATGGCTACACCTTC.